These T cell receptor beta chains were read from a single sample in a study of B cell selection in AIRE deficiency. Method: immunoSEQ multiplex PCR; TCRdb's copy keeps in-frame clones and lacks some. Of tens of thousands of clones listed, around 97% are singletons. The sequenced sample consisted of conventional CD4+ T cells sorted from PBMCs. The receptors here all came from a human donor with AIRE deficiency. CDR3s include the opening cysteine and the closing phenylalanine or tryptophan. D genes are given only for firm matches. Rows give clone size only sometimes, using once, few, many, or a class for an expanded clone.

d_gene,v_gene,j_gene,abundance,CDR3aa,CDR3nt
TRBD2,TRBV6-5,TRBJ2-3,NA,CASLRRETDTQYF,TGTGCCAGCCTGAGGCGGGAGACAGATACGCAGTATTTT
TRBD1,TRBV2,TRBJ1-2,NA,CASSESRGQVNYGYTF,TGTGCCAGCAGTGAATCTAGGGGACAGGTTAACTATGGCTACACCTTC
NA,TRBV4-2,TRBJ1-2,NA,CASSLGSPTAPEGGYTF,TGTGCCAGCAGCTTGGGATCCCCGACAGCCCCTGAGGGTGGCTACACCTTC
NA,TRBV6-1,TRBJ1-4,once,CASREGEKLFF,TGTGCCAGCAGGGAGGGTGAAAAACTGTTTTTT
NA,TRBV7-3,TRBJ2-2,once,CASSLEGPGVGELFF,TGTGCCAGCAGCTTAGAAGGTCCTGGTGTTGGGGAGCTGTTTTTT
NA,TRBV29-1,TRBJ1-2,NA,CSVEGQKANYGYTF,TGCAGCGTTGAGGGCCAGAAGGCTAACTATGGCTACACCTTC
NA,TRBV2,TRBJ2-7,NA,CASSPTGTGYYEQYF,TGTGCCAGCAGTCCAACCGGGACGGGATACTACGAGCAGTACTTC
NA,TRBV10-3,TRBJ2-2,NA,CAISESRQENTGELFF,TGTGCCATCAGTGAGTCGAGACAGGAGAACACCGGGGAACTGTTTTTT
TRBD1,TRBV5-4,TRBJ1-5,once,CASSLTGGTGDVYSNQPQHF,TGTGCCAGCAGCCTGACGGGGGGGACAGGCGACGTCTATAGCAATCAGCCCCAGCATTTT
NA,TRBV6-4,TRBJ1-3,NA,CASSDSGGSSGNTIYF,TGTGCCAGCAGTGACTCGGGGGGAAGCTCTGGAAACACCATATATTTT
NA,TRBV6-1,TRBJ2-5,NA,CASSEWGARQTQYF,TGTGCCAGCAGTGAGTGGGGAGCACGGCAGACCCAGTACTTC
TRBD2,TRBV4-2,TRBJ2-7,NA,CASSQAGLAGAYEQYF,TGTGCCAGCAGCCAAGCCGGACTAGCGGGAGCCTACGAGCAGTACTTC
NA,TRBV29-1,TRBJ2-1,once,CSVTPQINEQFF,TGCAGCGTCACCCCACAGATCAATGAGCAGTTCTTC
TRBD1,TRBV15,TRBJ1-1,NA,CATTRDRGWHTEAFF,TGTGCCACCACCCGGGACAGGGGATGGCACACTGAAGCTTTCTTT
TRBD1,TRBV18,TRBJ1-2,NA,CASSPGQGDAGYTF,TGTGCCAGCTCACCGGGACAGGGGGATGCTGGCTACACCTTC
TRBD1,TRBV5-6,TRBJ1-5,NA,CASRRGQGDQPQHF,TGTGCCAGCAGGCGCGGACAGGGCGATCAGCCCCAGCATTTT
NA,TRBV12-5,TRBJ1-4,NA,CASGKSEFSTDEKLFF,TGTGCTAGTGGCAAATCGGAGTTTTCAACCGATGAAAAACTGTTTTTT
NA,TRBV6-6,TRBJ1-5,NA,CASSAWSEQPQHF,TGTGCCAGCAGTGCGTGGTCCGAACAGCCCCAGCATTTT
NA,TRBV7-2,TRBJ1-1,NA,CASSQDGNTEAFF,TGTGCCAGCAGTCAAGACGGGAACACTGAAGCTTTCTTT
NA,TRBV7-3,TRBJ2-7,NA,CASSSGGLYEQYF,TGTGCCAGCAGCTCTGGGGGGCTTTACGAGCAGTACTTC
NA,TRBV4-2,TRBJ2-7,NA,CASSQVGLGGGVRNEQYF,TGTGCCAGCAGCCAGGTGGGGCTCGGGGGCGGGGTAAGGAACGAGCAGTACTTC
TRBD2,TRBV11-3,TRBJ2-7,NA,CASSVHQRAGAEQYF,TGTGCCAGCAGCGTACACCAACGAGCGGGAGCCGAGCAGTACTTC
NA,TRBV10-3,TRBJ1-3,NA,CAIKPGTTGNTIYF,TGTGCCATCAAACCAGGGACAACTGGAAACACCATATATTTT
NA,TRBV2,TRBJ2-7,NA,CASTPFSGRSEQYF,TGTGCCAGCACCCCGTTTTCGGGCCGCTCCGAGCAGTACTTC
NA,TRBV4-1,TRBJ2-5,NA,CASSQRPQETQYF,TGCGCCAGCAGCCAGCGTCCCCAAGAGACCCAGTACTTC
TRBD1,TRBV7-9,TRBJ2-5,NA,CASSLQGDQETQYF,TGTGCCAGCAGCTTGCAGGGGGACCAAGAGACCCAGTACTTC
NA,TRBV11-3,TRBJ1-2,once,CASSPRTALLYGYTF,TGTGCCAGCAGCCCCCGGACAGCGTTACTCTATGGCTACACCTTC
NA,TRBV5-1,TRBJ2-5,NA,CASSGGGYQETQYF,TGCGCCAGCAGCGGGGGTGGGTACCAAGAGACCCAGTACTTC
NA,TRBV5-6,TRBJ2-5,NA,CASSFFNQETQYF,TGTGCCAGCAGCTTCTTCAACCAAGAGACCCAGTACTTC
NA,TRBV7-8,TRBJ2-7,NA,CASSLGIRTYEQYF,TGTGCCAGCAGCTTAGGCATTCGCACTTACGAGCAGTACTTC
TRBD1,TRBV5-1,TRBJ2-3,NA,CASSRDRETDTQYF,TGCGCCAGCAGCCGGGACAGGGAAACAGATACGCAGTATTTT
NA,TRBV7-9,TRBJ2-4,NA,CASRSAGMDIQYF,TGTGCCAGCAGGTCGGCGGGGATGGACATTCAGTACTTC
TRBD1,TRBV5-4,TRBJ2-5,NA,CASGGQGKETQYF,TGTGCCAGCGGCGGACAGGGGAAAGAGACCCAGTACTTC
NA,TRBV18,TRBJ1-1,NA,CASSPRWGSRAGTEAFF,TGTGCCAGCTCGCCGCGTTGGGGAAGCAGGGCAGGCACTGAAGCTTTCTTT
TRBD1,TRBV5-8,TRBJ2-3,NA,CASSPWDRRTDTQYF,TGTGCCAGCAGCCCGTGGGACAGACGCACAGATACGCAGTATTTT
TRBD2,TRBV28,TRBJ2-7,NA,CASSLGGGPYF,TGTGCCAGCAGTTTAGGGGGGGGACCGTACTTC
NA,TRBV2,TRBJ2-5,NA,CASSEDQETQYF,TGTGCCAGCAGTGAGGACCAAGAGACCCAGTACTTC
TRBD1,TRBV9,TRBJ1-4,NA,CASSVDGTEGEKLFF,TGTGCCAGCAGCGTAGACGGGACAGAGGGCGAAAAACTGTTTTTT
NA,TRBV6-6,TRBJ1-2,NA,CASREGRMGYGYTF,TGTGCCAGCAGAGAGGGGCGTATGGGGTATGGCTACACCTTC
TRBD2,TRBV7-2,TRBJ2-5,NA,CASSLGVAGGLEETQYF,TGTGCCAGCAGCTTAGGGGTTGCGGGAGGCCTTGAGGAGACCCAGTACTTC
TRBD1,TRBV5-4,TRBJ2-5,NA,CASSLANLQGAKPLQETQYF,TGTGCCAGCAGCTTGGCCAACCTACAGGGGGCAAAACCCCTCCAAGAGACCCAGTACTTC
TRBD2,TRBV4-2,TRBJ2-3,NA,CASSQDGLAPLDTQYF,TGTGCCAGCAGCCAAGATGGACTAGCCCCTTTAGATACGCAGTATTTT